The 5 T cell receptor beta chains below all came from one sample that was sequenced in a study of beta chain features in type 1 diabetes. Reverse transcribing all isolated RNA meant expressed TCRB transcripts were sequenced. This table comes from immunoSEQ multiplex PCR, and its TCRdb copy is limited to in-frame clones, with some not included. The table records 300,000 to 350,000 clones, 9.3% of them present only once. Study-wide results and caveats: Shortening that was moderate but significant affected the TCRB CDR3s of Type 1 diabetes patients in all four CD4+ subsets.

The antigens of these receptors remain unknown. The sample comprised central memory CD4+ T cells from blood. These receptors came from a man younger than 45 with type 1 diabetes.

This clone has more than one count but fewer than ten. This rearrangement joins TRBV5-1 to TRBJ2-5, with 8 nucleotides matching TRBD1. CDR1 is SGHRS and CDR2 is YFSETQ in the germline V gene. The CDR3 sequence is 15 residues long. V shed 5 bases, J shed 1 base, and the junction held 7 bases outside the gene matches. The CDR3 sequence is CASSSTGAGQETQYF. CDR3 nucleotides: TGCGCCAGCAGTTCGACAGGGGCTGGCCAAGAGACCCAGTACTTC.

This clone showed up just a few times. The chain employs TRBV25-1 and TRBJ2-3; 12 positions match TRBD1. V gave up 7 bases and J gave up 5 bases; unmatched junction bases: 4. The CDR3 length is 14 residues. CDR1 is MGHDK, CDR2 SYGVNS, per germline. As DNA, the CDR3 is TGTGCCAGCATGGGGACAGGGGGCAAAGATACGCAGTATTTT. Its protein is CASMGTGGKDTQYF.

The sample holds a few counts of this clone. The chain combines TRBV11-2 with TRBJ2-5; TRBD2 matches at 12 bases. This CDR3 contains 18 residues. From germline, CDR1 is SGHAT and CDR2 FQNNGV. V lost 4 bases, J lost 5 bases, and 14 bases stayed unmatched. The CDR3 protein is CASSSHPKTSGGRETQYF. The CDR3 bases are TGTGCCAGCAGCTCCCACCCTAAGACTAGCGGGGGACGGGAGACCCAGTACTTC.

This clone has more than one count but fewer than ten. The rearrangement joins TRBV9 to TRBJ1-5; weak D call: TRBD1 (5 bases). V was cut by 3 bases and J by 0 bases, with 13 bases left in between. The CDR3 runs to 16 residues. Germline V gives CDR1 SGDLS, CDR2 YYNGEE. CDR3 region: CASSGGTFDSNQPQHF. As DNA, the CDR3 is TGTGCCAGCAGCGGGGGGACGTTCGATAGCAATCAGCCCCAGCATTTT.

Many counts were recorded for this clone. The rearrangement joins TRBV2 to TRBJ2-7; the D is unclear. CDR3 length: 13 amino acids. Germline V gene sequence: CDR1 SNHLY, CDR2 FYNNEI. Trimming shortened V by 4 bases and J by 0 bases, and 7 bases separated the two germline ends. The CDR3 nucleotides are TGTGCCAGCAGTGCTCTAGTCTCCTACGAGCAGTACTTC. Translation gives CASSALVSYEQYF.